This T cell receptor beta chain derives from a study of cytomegalovirus exposure and HLA in healthy donors. Study-level background: Unique TCR beta sequences numbering some 110 million came from approximately 180 million T cells in an earlier analysis.

PCR was performed using 60 Vbeta and 13 Jbeta primers. Sequenced by immunoSEQ multiplex PCR; TCRdb stores in-frame clones only, minus some. The table for this sample gives about 46,000 clones. Of note for this clone: The antigen remains unidentified.

The CDR3 sequence is 15 residues long. Between the trimmed V and J ends, which lost 4 bases and 6 bases, there was a span of 16 bases. The germline gives CDR1 LGHNA, CDR2 YSLEER. Study-wide findings and caveats: Reports credit the classifier with highly specific, highly sensitive diagnosis of cytomegalovirus status. Among the most significant clusters, several appeared linked to common viral pathogens in a later analysis. HLA alleles were associated with around 17,000 TCR beta sequences in a later analysis at 0.05 false discovery rate.

The sequence was obtained from a woman aged 40 to 49 in good health and CMV-seronegative. Sequenced input: PBMCs. V gene TRBV4-3 combines with J gene TRBJ2-1; tentatively, D is TRBD2 (6 bases). CDR3 nucleotides: TGCGCCAGCAGCCCCCAGTCCGGGACTTTCAATGAGCAGTTCTTC. Encoded protein: CASSPQSGTFNEQFF.